The entry below describes one T cell receptor beta chain. Quantitative molecular-barcoded 5'-RACE generated the TCR beta libraries. A single record per CDR3 protein comes from TCRdb applying MiXCR to the 5' RACE reads. The sample consists of about 360,000 distinct CDR3 sequences, roughly 22% of them appearing once. The entry originates in a study of CD8 T cells in ankylosing spondylitis. The V gene end was trimmed by 1 base and the J gene end by 2 bases; junction bases not matched to a gene: 6. The CDR3 runs to 16 residues. Germline assignment: CDR1 SEHNR and CDR2 FQNEAQ (reference sequence). The receptor's source is a male donor with ankylosing spondylitis or in good health (not recorded which). Sequencing was carried out using blood, either unsorted or a sorted T cell fraction (not recorded which). The rearrangement uses TRBV7-9 and TRBJ2-7, with TRBD2 matching over 9 bases. The CDR3 loop reads CASSLGASGTAYEQYF. For the CDR3, the DNA is TGTGCCAGCAGCTTAGGGGCTAGCGGGACCGCCTACGAGCAGTACTTC.